A selection of T cell receptor beta chains follows, all from one sample in a study of cytomegalovirus exposure and HLA in healthy donors. Profiled with immunoSEQ multiplex PCR; TCRdb holds only in-frame clones, not every one. The sample has tens of thousands of clones. The specimen was PBMCs. The source of these receptors is a young man in good health and CMV-seropositive. CDR3s leave out the opening cysteine and the closing phenylalanine or tryptophan. D genes are given only for firm matches.

V: TRBV15
length: 13
J: TRBJ2-7
D: TRBD2
CDR3: ATSSGTSGIYEQY

V: TRBV25-1
length: 15
J: TRBJ2-3
D: TRBD2
CDR3: ASSRPGLAGKADTQY

V: TRBV10-3
length: 11
J: TRBJ2-7
D: -
CDR3: AISVYRDYEQY

V: TRBV28
length: 12
J: TRBJ1-5
D: TRBD1
CDR3: ASTRTGSNQPQH

V: TRBV15
length: 13
J: TRBJ1-1
D: -
CDR3: ATSIQGYMNTEAF

V: TRBV5-1
length: 14
J: TRBJ2-3
D: TRBD2
CDR3: ASSTGLAGGLDTQY

V: TRBV9
length: 12
J: TRBJ1-6
D: -
CDR3: ASSAQGESSPLH

V: TRBV7-2
length: 13
J: TRBJ2-7
D: TRBD2
CDR3: ASSETSGSGYEQY

V: TRBV21-1
length: 18
J: TRBJ1-1
D: -
CDR3: ASSLFLTVQGADRCPGAF

V: TRBV6-6
length: 12
J: TRBJ1-4
D: -
CDR3: ASSFGNTNEKLF